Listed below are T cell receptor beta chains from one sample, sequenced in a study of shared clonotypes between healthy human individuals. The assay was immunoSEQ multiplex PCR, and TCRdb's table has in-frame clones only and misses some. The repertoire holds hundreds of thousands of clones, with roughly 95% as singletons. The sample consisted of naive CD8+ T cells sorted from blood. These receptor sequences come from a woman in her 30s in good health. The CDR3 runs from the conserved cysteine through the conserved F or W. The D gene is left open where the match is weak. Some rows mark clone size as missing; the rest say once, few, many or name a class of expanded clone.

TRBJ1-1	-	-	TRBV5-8	TGTGCCAGCAGCTTGGGCGTAGGATCGAACACTGAAGCTTTCTTT	CASSLGVGSNTEAFF
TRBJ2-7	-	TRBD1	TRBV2	TGTGCCAGCTATGGACAGGGAACAGCCTACGAGCAGTACTTC	CASYGQGTAYEQYF
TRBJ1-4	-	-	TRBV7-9	TGTGCCAGCAGCTCGCGCCCCCGCCGCTTGAAAACGGACGGGGAAAAACTGTTTTTT	CASSSRPRRLKTDGEKLFF
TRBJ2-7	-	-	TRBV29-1	TGCAGCGCTACCCGGGTTTTGGGGGAGCAGTACTTC	CSATRVLGEQYF
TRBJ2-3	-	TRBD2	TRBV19	TGTGCCAGTGGACTAGCGGGATGGGATACGCAGTATTTT	CASGLAGWDTQYF
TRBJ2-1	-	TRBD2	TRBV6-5	TGTGCCAGCAGCCTGGGCGGGAGTAAGTATGAGCAGTTCTTC	CASSLGGSKYEQFF
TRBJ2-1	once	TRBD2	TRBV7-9	TGTGCCAGCAGCCTTGGACTAGCGGACTACAATGAGCAGTTCTTC	CASSLGLADYNEQFF
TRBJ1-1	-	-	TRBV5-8	TGTGCCAGCAGCTTGGCGAGGAACACTGAAGCTTTCTTT	CASSLARNTEAFF
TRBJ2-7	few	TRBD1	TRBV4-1	TGCGCCAGCAGCCAAAGGACAGGGGGCATCTACGAGCAGTACTTC	CASSQRTGGIYEQYF
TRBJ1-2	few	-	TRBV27	TGTGCCACCGGGACGGTCTATGGCTACACCTTC	CATGTVYGYTF
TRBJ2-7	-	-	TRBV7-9	TGTGCCAGCAGCCACATTGACTCGTACTACGAGCAGTACTTC	CASSHIDSYYEQYF
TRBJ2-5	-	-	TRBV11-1	TGTGCCAGCAGCTTAGGGGGGCCGGGGACCCAGTACTTC	CASSLGGPGTQYF
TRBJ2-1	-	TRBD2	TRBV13	TGTGCCAGCAGCTTAGGACTAGCGGGAGTCAATGAGCAGTTCTTC	CASSLGLAGVNEQFF
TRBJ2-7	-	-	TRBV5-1	TGCGCCAGCAGCTTGGATGGCTACGAGCAGTACTTC	CASSLDGYEQYF
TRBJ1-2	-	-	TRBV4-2	TGTGCCAGCAGCCAAGATAAGGGAGGCTATGGCTACACCTTC	CASSQDKGGYGYTF
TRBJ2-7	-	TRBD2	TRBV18	TGTGCCAGCTCGCTAGCGGGTTCCTACGAGCAGTACTTC	CASSLAGSYEQYF
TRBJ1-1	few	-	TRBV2	TGTGCCAGCTGCCCGGACAGTAACACTGAAGCTTTCTTT	CASCPDSNTEAFF
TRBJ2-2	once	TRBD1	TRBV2	TGTGCCAAAACCGAGGGGGCCCCAAACACCGGGGAGCTGTTTTTT	CAKTEGAPNTGELFF
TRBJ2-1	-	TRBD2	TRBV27	TGTGCCAGCAGTTTATCTCTAGCGGGAGTGGTCTTTGAGCAGTTCTTC	CASSLSLAGVVFEQFF
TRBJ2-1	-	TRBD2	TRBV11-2	TGTGCCAGCAGCCAGTTAGCGGGAGTTAGTAATGAGCAGTTCTTC	CASSQLAGVSNEQFF
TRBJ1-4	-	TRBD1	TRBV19	TGTGCCAGTAGCAGACCCGACAGGGGGCGCCATGAAAAACTGTTTTTT	CASSRPDRGRHEKLFF
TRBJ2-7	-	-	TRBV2	TGTGCCAGCAGTGGGGTGGACCCCTCCTACGAGCAGTACTTC	CASSGVDPSYEQYF
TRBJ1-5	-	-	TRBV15	TGTGCCACCAGCAGTGGGGCGGTTCAGCCCCAGCATTTT	CATSSGAVQPQHF
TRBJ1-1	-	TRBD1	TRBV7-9	TGTGCCAGCAGCAGTCGGGACAGGGTGGACACTGAAGCTTTCTTT	CASSSRDRVDTEAFF
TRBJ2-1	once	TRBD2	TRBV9	TGTGCCAGCAGCGTAGTGGCGGGAGGTCGTTGGAGTGAGCAGTTCTTC	CASSVVAGGRWSEQFF
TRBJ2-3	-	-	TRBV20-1	TGCAGTGCCCCGAACCGAGATACGCAGTATTTT	CSAPNRDTQYF
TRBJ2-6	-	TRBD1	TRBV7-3	TGTGCCAGCAGCTCCGGGACAGTTGGGGCCAACGTCCTGACTTTC	CASSSGTVGANVLTF
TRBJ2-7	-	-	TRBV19	TGTGCCAGTAGTATAGATCTAAGGGGCTCGGGCGAGCAGTACTTC	CASSIDLRGSGEQYF
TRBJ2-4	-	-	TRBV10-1	TGCGCCAGCGCACCGGCGGGACAGAAAAACATTCAGTACTTC	CASAPAGQKNIQYF
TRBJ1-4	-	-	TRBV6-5	TGTGCCAGCAGTTCAAGGACGGATAATGAAAAACTGTTTTTT	CASSSRTDNEKLFF
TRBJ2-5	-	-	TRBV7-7	TGTGCCAGCAGCTTAGGGGCCGGATCCCAAGAGACCCAGTACTTC	CASSLGAGSQETQYF
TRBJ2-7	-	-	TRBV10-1	TGCGCCAGCAGTGATGGGGGCGAGCAGTACTTC	CASSDGGEQYF
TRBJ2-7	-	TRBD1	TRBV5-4	TGTGCCAGCAGCTTGGCCACGGCAGGGGGCTTCTATGAGCAGTACTTC	CASSLATAGGFYEQYF
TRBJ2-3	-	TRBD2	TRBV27	TGTGCCAGCAGTTTATCTAGCGGGACTAAAACAGATACGCAGTATTTT	CASSLSSGTKTDTQYF
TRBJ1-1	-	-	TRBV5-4	TGTGCCAGCAGACCCTCCGGGGGAGGGAACACTGAAGCTTTCTTT	CASRPSGGGNTEAFF
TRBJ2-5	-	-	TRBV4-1	TGCGCCAGCAGCCAAGTCGCGAAGCGAGACCAAGAGACCCAGTACTTC	CASSQVAKRDQETQYF